Each of the 25 T cell receptor beta chains below was sequenced from the same sample in a study of beta chain features in type 1 diabetes. The entirety of the isolated RNA underwent reverse transcription, so expressed TCRB transcripts were sequenced. Profiling relied on immunoSEQ multiplex PCR, and the TCRdb table lists in-frame clones only, not all of them. The sample includes around 300,000 clones, around 7.3% of them seen just once. The sample was central memory CD4+ T cells from blood. The receptors derive from a woman in her late teens or twenties in good health.

CDR3 amino acids: CASSLGGTGSGNTIYF. The DNA of the CDR3 is TGTGCCAGCAGCTTAGGGGGGACAGGGTCCGGAAACACCATATATTTT. The chain links TRBV7-8 to TRBJ1-3; 9 bases align to TRBD1. Germline CDR1 and CDR2: SGHVS and FQNEAQ. With 1 base clipped from V and 4 bases from J, the junction kept 5 bases outside the gene matches. The CDR3 consists of 16 residues.

This clone was picked up a small number of times. In DNA, the CDR3 is TGTGCCAGCAGCCAATACGACAGGGGGGTAGAGACCCAGTACTTC. As protein: CASSQYDRGVETQYF. V gene TRBV7-2 combines with J gene TRBJ2-5, with 9 positions matching TRBD1. V lost 5 bases to trimming and J lost 4 bases; unmatched junction nucleotides: 8. The CDR3 extends over 15 amino acids. Germline V lookup: CDR1 SGHTA, CDR2 FQGNSA.

This clone was counted only a few times. The gene calls are TRBV7-2 and TRBJ2-3; the D gene is possibly TRBD1 (6 bases). Trimming stripped 4 bases from V and 3 bases from J, with 11 bases between. This CDR3 has 14 residues. CDR1 and CDR2 (germline): SGHTA, FQGNSA. As DNA, the CDR3 is TGTGCCAGCAGCTCCCAAGGACAGACAGATACGCAGTATTTT. Protein: CASSSQGQTDTQYF.

In this sample, this clone turned up a few times. This CDR3 is CAISEGGTGGSEQYV. The DNA for the CDR3 is TGTGCCATCAGTGAGGGTGGGACCGGGGGATCCGAGCAGTACGTC. This chain connects TRBV10-3 to TRBJ2-7, with D tentatively TRBD2 (6 bases). The CDR3 is made up of 15 amino acids. Deletions cut 2 bases from V and 6 bases from J, with 17 bases between. Germline V CDR1 and CDR2: ENHRY, SYGVKD.

In this sample, this clone turned up a few times. The V and J genes are TRBV7-9 and TRBJ1-1; 8 bases match TRBD1. Germline CDR1 SEHNR, CDR2 FQNEAQ (reference sequence). The CDR3 is 15 residues long. The V and J ends lost 3 bases and 0 bases, in that order; junction bases with no gene match: 3. The CDR3 DNA reads as TGTGCCAGCAGCTTCCCAGGGGGCATGAACACTGAAGCTTTCTTT. Translated: CASSFPGGMNTEAFF.

The chain is built from TRBV29-1 and TRBJ2-1; 7 bases agree with TRBD2. CDR3 length: 15 residues. Trimming took 3 bases from V and 0 from J; bases not matched to a gene: 5. Germline assignment: CDR1 SQVTM and CDR2 ANQGSEA. CDR3 coding DNA: TGCAGCGTTGACAGGGACTATACCTCCTACAATGAGCAGTTCTTC. Amino acids: CSVDRDYTSYNEQFF.

This sequence joins TRBV19 and TRBJ2-1; D might be TRBD1 (5 bases). Trimming left V 5 bases short and J 5 bases short, with 10 bases between. CDR1 and CDR2 from the germline V gene are LNHDA and SQIVND (reference sequence). The CDR3 runs 13 residues. The CDR3 here is CASSLRQNNEQFF. Here the CDR3 DNA reads TGTGCCAGTAGTCTGCGACAGAACAATGAGCAGTTCTTC.

This clone was detected many times. The V call is TRBV2, the J call TRBJ2-6; D unresolved. Trimming took off 4 bases at V and 2 bases at J, with 3 bases between the two ends. Germline loops: CDR1 SNHLY, CDR2 FYNNEI. The CDR3 totals 13 residues. CDR3: CASSVTGANVLTF. DNA for the CDR3: TGTGCCAGCAGTGTTACTGGGGCCAACGTCCTGACTTTC.

This clone occurred a few times. The rearrangement uses TRBV6-5 and TRBJ1-2; the D is unclear. Trimming removed 6 bases from V and 3 bases from J, with 11 bases in between. The CDR3 is 13 amino acids. Germline V CDR1 and CDR2: MNHEY, SVGAGI. CDR3 loop: CASSLTGYYGYTF. DNA for the CDR3: TGTGCCAGCAGCCTCACCGGGTACTATGGCTACACCTTC.

This chain connects TRBV2 to TRBJ2-2; D could derive from TRBD1 or TRBD2 (5 bases each). CDR1 is SNHLY and CDR2 is FYNNEI in the germline V gene. The length of the CDR3 is 13 residues. The V and J ends lost 7 bases and 3 bases respectively, with 9 bases between them. The CDR3 region is CASTGTYTGELFF. In DNA form, the CDR3 reads TGTGCCAGCACCGGGACGTACACCGGGGAGCTGTTTTTT.

The chain uses TRBV7-3 and TRBJ2-7; D tentatively reads TRBD1 or TRBD2 (6 bases each). V lost 2 bases, J lost 3 bases, and 8 bases lay in between. The germline CDR1 and CDR2 sequences are SGHTA and FQGTGA. CDR3 length: 13 amino acids. As DNA, the CDR3 is TGTGCCAGCAGCTTAGCGGGACACTACGAGCAGTACTTC. It yields the protein CASSLAGHYEQYF.

The sample holds a few counts of this clone. V and J are TRBV6-5 and TRBJ2-5; tentatively, D is TRBD2 (5 bases). Looked up from germline, CDR1 is MNHEY and CDR2 is SVGAGI. This CDR3 is 14 amino acids long. Trimming removed 6 bases at V and 4 bases at J, with 15 bases between. CDR3: CASSWGYEGETQYF. The CDR3 DNA sequence: TGTGCCAGCAGCTGGGGATATGAGGGAGAGACCCAGTACTTC.

This clone has just a few counts. The chain is built from TRBV7-9 and TRBJ1-1, with D maybe TRBD1 (5 bases). This CDR3 has 18 amino acids. V shed 6 bases and J shed 2 bases, with 25 bases lying between them. Germline CDR1 SEHNR, CDR2 FQNEAQ (reference sequence). CDR3 DNA sequence: TGTGCCAGCAGTCCGAGAACGCAGGGTGGCCCGATAAACACTGAAGCTTTCTTT. Protein sequence: CASSPRTQGGPINTEAFF.

The V and J genes are TRBV30 and TRBJ1-1; TRBD1 agrees at 10 bases. CDR1 and CDR2 (germline): GTSNPN, SVGIG (reference sequence). The CDR3 is made up of 12 amino acids. V trimming: 5 bases; J trimming: 5 bases; junction bases outside the gene matches: 2. CDR3 sequence: CAWGQGGTEAFF. The CDR3 DNA reads as TGTGCCTGGGGACAGGGGGGGACTGAAGCTTTCTTT.

This rearrangement joins TRBV19 to TRBJ1-2, with D possibly TRBD1 on 6 matching bases. Germline CDR1 LNHDA, CDR2 SQIVND (reference sequence). V was cut by 9 bases and J by 3 bases, with 14 bases left in between. The CDR3 has 13 residues. CDR3 nucleotide sequence: TGTGCCAGCAGGGGCACCTCTCACTATGGCTACACCTTC. Protein sequence: CASRGTSHYGYTF.

The sample holds a few counts of this clone. The rearrangement joins TRBV7-2 to TRBJ1-2, with D perhaps TRBD1 (6 bases). Germline V CDR1 and CDR2: SGHTA, FQGNSA. Between the trimmed V and J ends, which lost 4 bases and 0 bases, there was a span of 12 bases. There are 15 residues in the CDR3. CDR3 in DNA: TGTGCCAGCAGCTGGAACAGGGCAGCTAACTATGGCTACACCTTC. As protein: CASSWNRAANYGYTF.

The chain is built from TRBV6-5 and TRBJ1-2, with D uncertain. V shed 5 bases and J shed 4 bases, with 14 bases lying between them. The CDR3 contains 14 residues. Germline loops: CDR1 MNHEY, CDR2 SVGAGI. CDR3 sequence (DNA): TGTGCCAGCAGTAAGACCGGGATGTTCTATGGCTACACCTTC. As protein: CASSKTGMFYGYTF.

V usage is TRBV10-3 and J usage is TRBJ2-2; D is undetermined. CDR3 length: 12 residues. Trimming left V 11 bases short and J 0 bases short, with 7 bases between. Looked up from germline, CDR1 is ENHRY and CDR2 is SYGVKD. The CDR3 coding sequence is TGTGCCTTAAGCGCGAACACCGGGGAGCTGTTTTTT. Translation: CALSANTGELFF.

The genes are TRBV7-2 and TRBJ2-7; 7 nucleotides agree with TRBD2. Germline V gene data show CDR1 as SGHTA and CDR2 as FQGNSA. The length of the CDR3 is 13 residues. The ends lost 7 bases at V and 3 bases at J; junction bases unmatched: 6. CDR3 DNA sequence: TGTGCCAGCACCCTCGGCGGGGGCTACGAGCAGTACTTC. It encodes CASTLGGGYEQYF.

The CDR3 region is CASSPRGAGREQYF. The CDR3 DNA is TGTGCCAGCAGCCCGAGGGGGGCGGGGCGAGAGCAGTACTTC. The gene calls are TRBV7-2 and TRBJ2-7; either TRBD1 or TRBD2 may supply D (6 bases each). Germline V CDR1 and CDR2: SGHTA, FQGNSA. Trimming removed 5 bases from V and 7 bases from J, with 18 bases in between. This CDR3 contains 14 residues.

The chain uses TRBV9 and TRBJ1-4, with TRBD1 identical over 7 bases. This CDR3 has 15 residues. The germline CDR1 and CDR2 sequences are SGDLS and YYNGEE. V shed 3 bases and J 2 bases; nucleotides not matched to a gene: 4. The CDR3 DNA reads TGTGCCAGCAGCGGAACACAGGGGACTAATGAAAAACTGTTTTTT. Its protein is CASSGTQGTNEKLFF. The full variable domain, completed using reference TRBV9 and TRBJ1-4, is DSGVTQTPKHLITATGQRVTLRCSPRSGDLSVYWYQQSLDQGLQFLIQYYNGEERAKGNILERFSAQQFPDLHSELNLSSLELGDSALYFCASSGTQGTNEKLFFGSGTQLSVL.

This clone was counted at least ten times. The chain is built from TRBV6-5 and TRBJ2-5; D is perhaps TRBD1 or TRBD2 (6 bases each). Between the trimmed V and J ends, which lost 7 bases and 5 bases, there was a span of 20 bases. There are 15 residues in the CDR3. Germline V gives CDR1 MNHEY, CDR2 SVGAGI. The CDR3 region has the DNA TGTGCCAGCATTCAACCGGGGGCAGGAGGGGAGACCCAGTACTTC. This codes for CASIQPGAGGETQYF.

This clone was observed a handful of times. The V and J genes are TRBV11-2 and TRBJ2-7; maybe TRBD2 (5 bases). The CDR3 consists of 14 residues. The germline V gene encodes CDR1 SGHAT and CDR2 FQNNGV. Trimming pared 5 bases from V and 4 bases from J, leaving 15 bases between. The CDR3 nucleotides are TGTGCCAGCAGCCGGGGTGGGGTCGGTTACGAGCAGTACGTC. Translated, it gives CASSRGGVGYEQYV.

The rearrangement uses TRBV4-2 and TRBJ2-5; possibly TRBD2 for D (7 bases). The ends were cut back, 6 bases at V and 5 bases at J, with 19 bases in the middle. Germline V CDR1 and CDR2: LGHNA, YNFKEQ. The CDR3 has 15 amino acids. The CDR3 protein is CASSLSRGGGETQYF. The CDR3 nucleotides are TGTGCCAGCAGTCTATCCCGCGGGGGCGGGGAGACCCAGTACTTC.

This clone was observed a few times. V is TRBV7-9 and J is TRBJ2-7, with 12 bases that match TRBD1. CDR1 SEHNR and CDR2 FQNEAQ come from the germline V gene (reference sequence). Unmatched junction bases numbered 5, after V lost 8 bases and J lost 0 bases. This CDR3 is built from 15 residues. CDR3 protein: CASASGQGASYEQYV. CDR3 coding DNA: TGTGCCAGCGCCTCGGGACAGGGGGCCTCCTACGAGCAGTACGTC.